One sample yielded the 4 T cell receptor beta chains listed below, sequenced in a study of blood T cell repertoires in COVID-19 (dated by TCRdb to between 2020 and 2021). Library preparation employed the immunoSEQ multiplex PCR assay. TCRdb provides this immuneACCESS table in a form limited to in-frame rearrangements. Some clones are lacking; in checked studies, under half of them reflect an unresolved V gene, and why the rest are absent is not known. This sample is represented by 55,000 to 70,000 clones; 87% of them were singletons. 11% of the sample comes from the top ten. The sequencing sample was made of peripheral blood. All receptors come from a woman aged 18 to 35 with acute or convalescent COVID-19.

The V gene is TRBV18, the J gene TRBJ1-6, with unresolved D. Germline V CDR1 and CDR2: KGHSH, LQKENI. V was trimmed by 1 base and J by 7 bases, leaving 20 bases between them. This CDR3 has 18 amino acids. CDR3: CASSPQLQVYSGNSPLHF. As DNA, the CDR3 is TGTGCCAGCTCACCACAACTCCAGGTTTATTCTGGCAATTCACCCCTCCACTTT.

The chain recombines TRBV6-5 with TRBJ2-2; D possibly corresponds to TRBD2 (5 bases). Germline V CDR1 and CDR2: MNHEY, SVGAGI. Trimming stripped 5 bases from V and 6 bases from J, with 10 bases between. The CDR3 sequence is 13 residues long. In DNA form, the CDR3 reads TGTGCCAGCAGTCAGACGGGGTCCGGGGAGCTGTTTTTT. It yields the protein CASSQTGSGELFF.

The chain joins TRBV3-1 (or the pseudogene TRBV3-2) to TRBJ2-3; weak D call: TRBD2 (5 bases). Germline V gives CDR1 LGHDT, CDR2 YNNKEL (reference sequence). Trimming pared 3 bases from V and 5 bases from J, leaving 15 bases between. The CDR3 has 15 residues. CDR3 in amino acids: CASSQGIRGVDTQYF. CDR3 in DNA: TGTGCCAGCAGCCAGGGGATACGGGGTGTAGATACGCAGTATTTT.

The CDR3: CASMGSGASPLHF. CDR3 coding DNA: TGTGCCAGCATGGGCAGTGGGGCCTCACCCCTCCACTTT. The rearrangement uses TRBV6-5 and TRBJ1-6, with a possible D match to TRBD1 (5 bases). This CDR3 contains 13 residues. Germline loops: CDR1 MNHEY, CDR2 SVGAGI. The ends were cut back, 7 bases at V and 10 bases at J, with 14 bases in the middle.